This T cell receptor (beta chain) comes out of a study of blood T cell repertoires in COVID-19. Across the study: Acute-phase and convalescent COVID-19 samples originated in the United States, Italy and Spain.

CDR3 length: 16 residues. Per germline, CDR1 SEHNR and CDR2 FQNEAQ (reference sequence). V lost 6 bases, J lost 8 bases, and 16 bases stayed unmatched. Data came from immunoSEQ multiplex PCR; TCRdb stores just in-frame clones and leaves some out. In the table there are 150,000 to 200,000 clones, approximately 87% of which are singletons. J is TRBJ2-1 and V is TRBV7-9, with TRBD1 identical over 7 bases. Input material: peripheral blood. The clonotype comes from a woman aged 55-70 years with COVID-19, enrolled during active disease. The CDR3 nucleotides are TGTGCCAGCAGTCCCCAACAGACAGGGAAGGCGTATGAGCAGTTCTTC. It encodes CASSPQQTGKAYEQFF.